The T cell receptor (beta chain) under discussion was sequenced for a study of T cells after posttransplantation cyclophosphamide. Whole-study findings and limits: Blood and skin or GI T cell repertoires showed limited TRB overlap. Donor-recipient repertoire similarity was low at 1-2 months, rising over year one. Recipient CMV seropositivity and CMV reactivation strongly tracked TRB clonality.

Methotrexate plus calcineurin inhibitor accompanied controls' myeloablative marrow transplants; sampling was 1 year later. Repertoires were generated with immunoSEQ multiplex PCR, while TCRdb's copy carries only in-frame clones and drops some. The sample shows around 23,000 clones, 80% to 90% of them seen only once. With regard to this clone: As yet, its antigen is unknown.

V dropped 3 bases and J dropped 5; count of bases not matched to a gene: 5. The CDR3 consists of 15 residues. Germline V lookup: CDR1 SGHDT, CDR2 YYEEEE. This chain joins TRBV5-6 and TRBJ2-7, with TRBD2 matching over 13 bases. The source material was PBMCs, sampled 362 days after allogeneic stem cell transplant with calcineurin inhibitor and methotrexate. This TCR derives from a female patient aged 30-39 years who received an allogeneic stem cell transplant from an unrelated donor, was CMV-positive, and had acute and chronic GVHD. Some of the T cells may derive from the graft donor. CDR3 protein: CASSYPGLAGNEQYF. The CDR3 DNA sequence: TGTGCCAGCAGCTACCCGGGACTAGCGGGAAACGAGCAGTACTTC.